What follows are 17 T cell receptor beta chains derived from one specimen sequenced in a study of shared clonotypes between healthy human individuals. Generated by immunoSEQ multiplex PCR, the TCRdb table keeps only in-frame clones and is missing some. The table lists approximately 470,000 clones, approximately 82% of them singletons. Sequenced material: PBMCs. These receptor sequences come from a middle-aged woman in good health. Some clones in this sample may be carry-over from other donors' samples.

The DNA for the CDR3 is TGCGCCAGCAGCCAAGCTAGCGGGAACACCGGGGAGCTGTTTTTT. It encodes CASSQASGNTGELFF. The rearrangement joins TRBV4-3 to TRBJ2-2, with 7 bases matching TRBD2. This CDR3 has 15 amino acids. From germline, CDR1 is LGHNA and CDR2 YSLEER. Trimming at V came to 1 base and at J to 1 base, leaving 0 bases not matched to a gene.

The chain employs TRBV7-9 and TRBJ2-1, with D uncertain. The CDR3 is made up of 11 amino acids. Germline V CDR1 and CDR2: SEHNR, FQNEAQ (reference sequence). Trimming removed 8 bases at V and 10 bases at J, with 12 bases between. CDR3 residues: CASYTSGEQFF. The CDR3, as DNA: TGTGCCAGCTATACGAGTGGAGAGCAGTTCTTC.

As to this clone: The same CDR3 arises from other DNA sequences in this sample as well. The chain employs TRBV30 and TRBJ2-5; no clear D gene. From germline, CDR1 is GTSNPN and CDR2 SVGIG (reference sequence). The V and J ends lost 3 bases and 5 bases respectively, with 16 bases between them. The CDR3 runs 14 residues. Here the CDR3 DNA reads TGTGCCTGGAGCGCCACGCGAGAAAGGGAGACCCAGTACTTC. It yields the protein CAWSATRERETQYF.

This clone occurred once. The genes are TRBV28 and TRBJ2-3, with D maybe TRBD2 (6 bases). In germline, CDR1 is MDHEN, CDR2 SYDVKM. This CDR3 contains 16 residues. V shed 5 bases and J shed 0 bases, with 15 bases lying between them. CDR3 residues: CASSPGTFLSTDTQYF. The CDR3 bases are TGTGCCAGCAGTCCGGGGACTTTCCTAAGCACAGATACGCAGTATTTT.

This sequence joins TRBV9 and TRBJ2-1; 8 bases align to TRBD2. Losses at the gene ends were 5 bases for V and 6 bases for J; bases not matched to a gene: 10. The CDR3 runs to 15 residues. From germline, CDR1 is SGDLS and CDR2 YYNGEE. The CDR3 spells CASSQGAGAANEQFF. CDR3 DNA: TGTGCCAGCAGTCAGGGAGCGGGAGCGGCCAATGAGCAGTTCTTC. Drawing the rest from reference TRBV9 and TRBJ2-1, the complete variable domain is DSGVTQTPKHLITATGQRVTLRCSPRSGDLSVYWYQQSLDQGLQFLIQYYNGEERAKGNILERFSAQQFPDLHSELNLSSLELGDSALYFCASSQGAGAANEQFFGPGTRLTVL.

J is TRBJ1-5 and V is TRBV7-9; TRBD1 aligns across 7 bases. V lost 5 bases and J lost 7; bases outside the gene matches: 8. Germline lookup yields CDR1 SEHNR and CDR2 FQNEAQ (reference sequence). The CDR3 extends over 14 amino acids. CDR3 nucleotide sequence: TGTGCCAGCAGCGAGACAGGGCGAGAGCAGCCCCAGCATTTT. Translated, it gives CASSETGREQPQHF. Using reference TRBV7-9 and TRBJ1-5 for the parts outside the CDR3, the full variable domain is DTGVSQNPRHKITKRGQNVTFRCDPISEHNRLYWYRQTLGQGPEFLTYFQNEAQLEKSRLLSDRFSAERPKGSFSTLEIQRTEQGDSAMYLCASSETGREQPQHFGDGTRLSIL.

This clone appeared a single time. V and J are TRBV29-1 and TRBJ2-1; 10 positions match TRBD2. CDR3 size: 13 residues. Germline V gives CDR1 SQVTM, CDR2 ANQGSEA. V lost 2 bases to trimming and J lost 9 bases; unmatched junction nucleotides: 4. DNA for the CDR3: TGCAGCGTTGAAACTAGCGGGATTGTTGAGCAGTTCTTC. It codes for CSVETSGIVEQFF.

Regarding this clone: A much bigger clone sits one base away, suggesting this may be a read error. The chain combines TRBV30 with TRBJ1-5; tentative D call: TRBD1 (6 bases). From germline, CDR1 is GTSNPN and CDR2 SVGIG (reference sequence). The V and J ends lost 1 base and 4 bases respectively, with 11 bases between them. This CDR3 region has 14 residues. CDR3 bases: TGTGCCTGGAGTGCCGGGACACTAAATCAGCCCCAGCATTTT. Its translation is CAWSAGTLNQPQHF.

The V gene is TRBV18, the J gene TRBJ2-2, with D perhaps TRBD2 (6 bases). V lost 10 bases and J 7 bases, leaving 22 bases between the germline ends. The CDR3 sequence is 15 residues long. CDR1 and CDR2 from the germline V gene are KGHSH and LQKENI. CDR3 bases: TGTGCCACGTCACTAGCCGGGGGAGTCGACGGGGAGCTGTTTTTT. Its protein product is CATSLAGGVDGELFF.

The chain joins TRBV9 to TRBJ2-1, with 7 bases lining up with TRBD2. The CDR3 contains 14 residues. Germline values: CDR1 SGDLS, CDR2 YYNGEE. V dropped 5 bases and J dropped 9; count of bases not matched to a gene: 11. In nucleotides, the CDR3 is TGTGCCAGCAGGTGGGAGGGAGGAGGGGTTGAGCAGTTCTTC. Protein product: CASRWEGGGVEQFF.

The V call is TRBV5-4, the J call TRBJ2-6, with D perhaps TRBD2 (5 bases). The germline CDR1 and CDR2 sequences are SGHNT and YYREEE (reference sequence). This CDR3 comprises 15 residues. V lost 0 bases to trimming and J lost 4 bases, with 8 bases between them. The CDR3 sequence is CASSLAGGGANVLTF. Here the CDR3 DNA reads TGTGCCAGCAGCTTGGCCGGCGGGGGGGCCAACGTCCTGACTTTC. Variable domain in full (rest from reference TRBV5-4 and TRBJ2-6): ETGVTQSPTHLIKTRGQQVTLRCSSQSGHNTVSWYQQALGQGPQFIFQYYREEENGRGNFPPRFSGLQFPNYSSELNVNALELDDSALYLCASSLAGGGANVLTFGAGSRLTVL.

The chain carries TRBV18 and TRBJ2-3; 7 bases match TRBD1. The CDR3 has 16 amino acids. V was clipped by 3 bases and J by 3 bases; unmatched bases: 9. Germline V lookup: CDR1 KGHSH, CDR2 LQKENI. The CDR3: CASSPALGQITDTQYF. The CDR3 bases are TGTGCCAGCTCACCGGCCCTGGGACAGATAACAGATACGCAGTATTTT.

The CDR3 loop reads CASALRPGDPYTF. Here the CDR3 DNA reads TGCGCCAGCGCTCTTCGGCCCGGGGATCCCTACACCTTC. The rearrangement uses TRBV10-2 and TRBJ1-2; D unresolved. Trimming removed 8 bases at V and 10 bases at J, with 20 bases between. The CDR3 runs to 13 residues. Germline V gene data show CDR1 as WSHSY and CDR2 as SAAADI.

The genes are TRBV6-6 and TRBJ2-5, with D perhaps TRBD1 or TRBD2 (6 bases each). Germline V gene sequence: CDR1 MNHNY, CDR2 SVGAGI (reference sequence). V lost 6 bases, J lost 4 bases, and 9 bases lay in between. This CDR3 spans 12 amino acids. As DNA, the CDR3 is TGTGCCAGCAGCCCGGGGGCAGAGACCCAGTACTTC. Protein product: CASSPGAETQYF.

The genes are TRBV5-5 and TRBJ2-6; D gene unclear. The CDR3 is made up of 15 amino acids. Trimming removed 4 bases at V and 0 bases at J, with 8 bases between. Per the germline V gene, CDR1 is SGHKS and CDR2 is YYEKEE (reference sequence). The CDR3 DNA reads TGTGCCAGCAGCATAGTGGGCTCTGGGGCCAACGTCCTGACTTTC. It translates to CASSIVGSGANVLTF.

This clone showed up just once. The CDR3: CASSWGSGWDTEAFF. The CDR3 DNA reads TGCGCCAGCAGCTGGGGGTCAGGGTGGGACACTGAAGCTTTCTTT. The chain links TRBV5-1 to TRBJ1-1; a possible D gene is TRBD1 (5 bases). CDR3 length: 15 residues. The germline V and J ends were trimmed by 3 bases and 3 bases, with 15 bases remaining between them. CDR1 SGHRS and CDR2 YFSETQ come from the germline V gene.

Details on this clone: At one end the junction does not follow the germline gene, possibly because of a read error. This chain links TRBV9 with TRBJ2-3; D possibly matches TRBD1 or TRBD2 (6 bases each). The CDR3 sequence is 15 residues long. Germline CDR1 reads SGDLS; CDR2 reads YYNGEE. CDR3 sequence: CASSVLDGGGYTQYF. The CDR3, as DNA: TGTGCCAGCAGCGTCCTGGACGGGGGCGGTTATACGCAGTATTTC.